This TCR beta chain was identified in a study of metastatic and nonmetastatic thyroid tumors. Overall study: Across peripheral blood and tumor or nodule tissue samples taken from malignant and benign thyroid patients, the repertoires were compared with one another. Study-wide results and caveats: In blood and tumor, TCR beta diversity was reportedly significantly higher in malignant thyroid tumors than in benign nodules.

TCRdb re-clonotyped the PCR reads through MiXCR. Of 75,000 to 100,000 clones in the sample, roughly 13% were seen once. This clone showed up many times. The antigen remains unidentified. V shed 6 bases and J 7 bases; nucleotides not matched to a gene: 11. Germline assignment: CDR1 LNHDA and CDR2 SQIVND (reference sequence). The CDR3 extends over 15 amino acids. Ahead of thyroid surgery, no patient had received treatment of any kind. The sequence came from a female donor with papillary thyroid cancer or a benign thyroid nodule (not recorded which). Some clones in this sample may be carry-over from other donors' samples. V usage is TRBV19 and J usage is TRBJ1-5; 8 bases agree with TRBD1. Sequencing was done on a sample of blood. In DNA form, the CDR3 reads TGTGCCAGTAGCCGAAAAGGACAGGGAAGGCAGCCCCAGCATTTT. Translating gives CASSRKGQGRQPQHF.